This T cell receptor (beta chain) stems from a study of cytomegalovirus exposure and HLA in healthy donors. Primers for the PCR totalled 60 Vbeta and 13 Jbeta. Only in-frame clones appear in the TCRdb table, and some are missing; sequencing was by immunoSEQ multiplex PCR. The sample lists around 180,000 clones; around four fifths were seen once. The table lists this clone with a few counts. Per germline, CDR1 LGHNT and CDR2 FRNRAP. After removal of 0 bases from V and 0 bases from J, the junction contained 5 bases not matched to a gene. The CDR3 sequence is 17 residues long. This chain connects TRBV12-5 to TRBJ2-3; 8 nucleotides match TRBD1. The source is a boy aged 2-15 years in good health and CMV-seronegative. Sequences were obtained from PBMCs. The CDR3 DNA is TGTGCTAGTGGTTTGGTACGGACAGGGACTAGCACAGATACGCAGTATTTT. Its protein is CASGLVRTGTSTDTQYF.